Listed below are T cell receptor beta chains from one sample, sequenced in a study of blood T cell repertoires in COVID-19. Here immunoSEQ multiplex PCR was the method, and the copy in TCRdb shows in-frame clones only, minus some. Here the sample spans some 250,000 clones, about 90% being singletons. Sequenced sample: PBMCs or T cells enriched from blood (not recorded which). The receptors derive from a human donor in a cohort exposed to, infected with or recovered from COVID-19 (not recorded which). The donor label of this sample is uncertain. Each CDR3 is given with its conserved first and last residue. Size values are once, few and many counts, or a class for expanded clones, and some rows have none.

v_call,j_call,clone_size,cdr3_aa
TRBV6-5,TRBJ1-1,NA,CASTSGTEAFF
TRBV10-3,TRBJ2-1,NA,CAIREGLAGEQFF
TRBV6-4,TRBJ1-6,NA,CASRNQGDNSPLHF
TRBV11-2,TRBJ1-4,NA,CASSPDRVNEKLFF
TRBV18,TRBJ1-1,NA,CASSRTGEENTEAFF
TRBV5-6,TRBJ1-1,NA,CASSLGRGRGNTEAFF
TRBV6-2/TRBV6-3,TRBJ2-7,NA,CASSYGGLKPYEQYF
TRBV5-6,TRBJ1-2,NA,CASSLDQLAYGYTF
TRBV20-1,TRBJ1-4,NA,CSASPGEGAVEKLFF
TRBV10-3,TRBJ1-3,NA,CAISGTGTNSGNTIYF
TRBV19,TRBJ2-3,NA,CASTPTGYSTDTQYF
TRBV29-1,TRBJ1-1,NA,CSVESDRRSEAFF
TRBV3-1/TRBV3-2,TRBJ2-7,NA,CASSQDESGTGVRYEQYF
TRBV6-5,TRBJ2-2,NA,CASSYVRGSTGELFF
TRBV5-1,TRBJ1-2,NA,CASLFPIRKRQGDGYTF
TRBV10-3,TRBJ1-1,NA,CAISDQGGTEAFF
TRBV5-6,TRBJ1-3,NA,CASSSLQSSGNTIYF
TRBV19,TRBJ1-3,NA,CASSPTGNSGNTIYF
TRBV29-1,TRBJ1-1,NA,CSVKGGSNTEAFF
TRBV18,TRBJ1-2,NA,CASSPPSVADYGYTF
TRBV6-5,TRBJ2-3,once,CASREQGRDSDTQYF
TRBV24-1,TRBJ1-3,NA,CATSDSVNTIYF
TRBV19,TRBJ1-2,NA,CASNGREGGYTF
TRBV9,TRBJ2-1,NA,CASSVDLRRYNEQFF
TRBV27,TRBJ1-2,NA,CASSPRTGGDGYTF
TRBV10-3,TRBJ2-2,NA,CAISESRLAGGLDTGELFF
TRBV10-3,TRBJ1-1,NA,CAISDPGTGGEGNTEAFF
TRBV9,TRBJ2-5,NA,CASSVEGTGAEPQYF
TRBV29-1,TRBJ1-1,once,CSAPGTRNTEAFF
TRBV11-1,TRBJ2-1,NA,CASGTPSYNEQFF
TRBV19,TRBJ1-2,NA,CATRGQEDYGYTF
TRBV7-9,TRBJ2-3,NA,CASSQRGGRKYF
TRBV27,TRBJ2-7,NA,CASSLSGTGLEQYF
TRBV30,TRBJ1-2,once,CAWSGSDRDYGYTF
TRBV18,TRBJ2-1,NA,CASSPIPSFYNEQFF
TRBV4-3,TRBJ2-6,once,CASSQDAGSGANVLTF
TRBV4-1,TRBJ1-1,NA,CASSQDRRAGANTEAFF